Below, 32 T cell receptor beta chains from the same sample are listed, as sequenced in a study of blood T cells in healthy people across ages. Primers used in a second PCR of roughly 6 to 12 cycles were a sample-barcoded 5' primer and a J-beta primer mix. TCRdb analysed the 5' RACE reads with MiXCR anew, one entry per CDR3 protein. The repertoire consists of about 580,000 distinct CDR3 sequences, with roughly 48% occurring once and the leading ten covering about 22%. The source material was blood. These receptor sequences come from an elderly man in good health.

V usage is TRBV20-1 and J usage is TRBJ2-1; no clear D gene. The CDR3 consists of 14 residues. The germline V gene has CDR1 DFQATT and CDR2 SNEGSKA (reference sequence). Trimming stripped 6 bases from V and 6 bases from J, with 18 bases between. The CDR3 protein is CSATRDTRINEQFF. The CDR3 DNA reads TGCAGTGCCACCCGAGACACCCGCATCAATGAGCAGTTCTTC.

This clonotype was detected only a few times. This chain uses TRBV29-1 with TRBJ1-2; D is perhaps TRBD1 (6 bases). V gave up 3 bases and J gave up 8 bases, with 16 bases separating them. The CDR3 loop spans 13 amino acids. Germline CDR1 reads SQVTM; CDR2 reads ANQGSEA. In nucleotides, the CDR3 is TGCAGCGTTGATCGTCAGGGGACGGGCGGCTACACCTTC. Its protein product is CSVDRQGTGGYTF.

The V gene is TRBV25-1, the J gene TRBJ2-1; 8 nucleotides line up with TRBD2. Trimming cost V 3 bases and J 4 bases; bases outside gene matches: 5. Germline CDR1 reads MGHDK; CDR2 reads SYGVNS. This CDR3 spans 15 amino acids. The CDR3 loop reads CASSESGGGYNEQFF. The CDR3, as DNA: TGTGCCAGCAGTGAGAGCGGGGGCGGGTACAATGAGCAGTTCTTC.

CDR3 protein: CASSLSPGANNEQFF. CDR3 DNA sequence: TGTGCCAGCAGCTTATCCCCGGGGGCTAACAATGAGCAGTTCTTC. This chain connects TRBV7-6 to TRBJ2-1; perhaps D is TRBD1 or TRBD2 (6 bases each). V was shortened by 2 bases and J by 5 bases, with 13 bases between the two germline ends. Germline V gives CDR1 SGHVS, CDR2 FNYEAQ. The CDR3 loop spans 15 amino acids.

The chain is built from TRBV7-2 and TRBJ2-2; possibly TRBD2 for D (7 bases). Trimming left V 1 base short and J 3 bases short, with 12 bases between. Germline assignment: CDR1 SGHTA and CDR2 FQGNSA. CDR3 size: 16 residues. CDR3 sequence reads: CASSLEGGAYTGELFF. The CDR3 nucleotides read TGTGCCAGCAGCTTAGAAGGGGGGGCCTACACCGGGGAGCTGTTTTTT.

V and J are TRBV29-1 and TRBJ2-1; 7 bases map to TRBD2. V lost 1 base, J lost 5 bases, and 8 bases stayed unmatched. The length of the CDR3 is 15 residues. Germline V lookup: CDR1 SQVTM, CDR2 ANQGSEA. The CDR3 protein is CSVEVASGGNNEQFF. CDR3 DNA sequence: TGCAGCGTTGAAGTAGCTAGCGGAGGGAACAATGAGCAGTTCTTC.

Of note for this clonotype: Being one base from a much bigger clone, this may be a read error. The J gene is TRBJ2-6, the V gene TRBV6-5; perhaps TRBD1 as D (5 bases). The germline gives CDR1 MNHEY, CDR2 SVGAGI. CDR3 length: 15 residues. The CDR3 loop is CASNPGSSGANVLIF. In nucleotides, the CDR3 is TGTGCCAGCAACCCAGGGTCCTCTGGGGCCAACGTCCTGATTTTC.

Details on this clonotype: This may come from a read error, since a much larger clone is one base off. V and J are TRBV29-1 and TRBJ2-5; TRBD2 is a possible D gene (5 bases). Germline V gives CDR1 SQVTM, CDR2 ANQGSEA. The CDR3 extends over 12 amino acids. Between the trimmed V and J ends, which lost 6 bases and 7 bases, there was a span of 15 bases. CDR3 bases: TGCAGCGTCGCCGAAGGGAGCGGGACCCAGTACTTC. Encoded protein: CSVAEGSGTQYF.

The rearrangement uses TRBV5-6 and TRBJ2-7; 7 positions agree with TRBD1. This CDR3 spans 14 amino acids. The J segment lost 3 bases and the V segment lost 0 bases, leaving 3 bases of the junction unmatched. CDR1 and CDR2 from the germline V gene are SGHDT and YYEEEE. The CDR3 is CASSLDRGNYEQYF. CDR3 sequence (DNA): TGTGCCAGCAGCTTGGACAGGGGCAACTACGAGCAGTACTTC.

The chain joins TRBV9 to TRBJ1-6; 7 bases agree with TRBD1. V gave up 1 base and J gave up 8 bases; unmatched junction bases: 6. The CDR3 is 15 residues long. Germline V gene sequence: CDR1 SGDLS, CDR2 YYNGEE. For the CDR3, the DNA is TGTGCCAGCAGCGTAAGAGGCCAGGGGGATTCACCCCTCCACTTT. Its protein is CASSVRGQGDSPLHF.

The chain uses TRBV12-3 or TRBV12-4 and TRBJ1-2; 8 nucleotides agree with TRBD1. This CDR3 contains 14 residues. V lost 3 bases and J lost 4; bases outside the gene matches: 4. Written as DNA, the CDR3 is TGTGCCAGCAGTTTGACTCAGGGGGCCTATGGCTACACCTTC. Translated: CASSLTQGAYGYTF.

This clonotype was picked up a small number of times. This chain uses TRBV29-1 with TRBJ2-1; maybe TRBD2 (5 bases). The germline V gene encodes CDR1 SQVTM and CDR2 ANQGSEA. Between the trimmed V and J ends, which lost 4 bases and 3 bases, there was a span of 13 bases. The CDR3 contains 14 residues. The CDR3: CSVGAPLDYNEQFF. CDR3 nucleotides: TGCAGCGTTGGGGCCCCACTAGACTACAATGAGCAGTTCTTC.

This clonotype came up a few times. CDR3 in DNA: TGTGCCAGCAACCGAGGAGGGTGGAACACTGAAGCTTTCTTT. It specifies CASNRGGWNTEAFF. The V and J genes are TRBV12-3 or TRBV12-4 and TRBJ1-1, with no clear D. With 7 bases removed from V and 1 base from J, the gap between germline ends came to 13 bases. The length of the CDR3 is 14 residues.

The CDR3 region has the DNA TGTGCCAGCACCGGACAGATCTATAATGAAAAACTGTTTTTT. As protein: CASTGQIYNEKLFF. This chain links TRBV2 with TRBJ1-4, with D perhaps matching TRBD1 (6 bases). Trimming removed 7 bases at V and 4 bases at J, with 13 bases between. The CDR3 contains 14 residues. Germline V CDR1 and CDR2: SNHLY, FYNNEI. Full variable domain (missing parts from reference TRBV2 and TRBJ1-4): EPEVTQTPSHQVTQMGQEVILRCVPISNHLYFYWYRQILGQKVEFLVSFYNNEISEKSEIFDDQFSVERPDGSNFTLKIRSTKLEDSAMYFCASTGQIYNEKLFFGSGTQLSVL.

The chain combines TRBV29-1 with TRBJ1-1; perhaps TRBD1 as D (6 bases). The germline V gene encodes CDR1 SQVTM and CDR2 ANQGSEA. The V and J ends lost 4 bases and 3 bases respectively, with 12 bases between them. CDR3 length: 13 residues. In nucleotides, the CDR3 is TGCAGCGTTGGGGGGCCGAGAGACACTGAAGCTTTCTTT. Protein: CSVGGPRDTEAFF. Supplemented by reference TRBV29-1 and TRBJ1-1, the full variable domain reads SAVISQKPSRDICQRGTSLTIQCQVDSQVTMMFWYRQQPGQSLTLIATANQGSEATYESGFVIDKFPISRPNLTFSTLTVSNMSPEDSSIYLCSVGGPRDTEAFFGQGTRLTVV.

This clonotype was observed a handful of times. The rearrangement joins TRBV4-3 to TRBJ2-4, with 8 nucleotides matching TRBD1. J gave up 6 bases and V 5 bases, and 9 bases lay outside the gene matches. Germline V gene data show CDR1 as LGHNA and CDR2 as YSLEER. The CDR3 consists of 15 residues. The CDR3 region is CASSSGGAGLNIQYF. DNA for the CDR3: TGCGCCAGCAGCTCAGGGGGCGCGGGGTTAAACATTCAGTACTTC.

V gene TRBV7-9 combines with J gene TRBJ1-3, with D tentatively TRBD1 (5 bases). Per the germline V gene, CDR1 is SEHNR and CDR2 is FQNEAQ (reference sequence). The CDR3 has 14 residues. V was shortened by 2 bases and J by 4 bases, with 9 bases between the two germline ends. CDR3 sequence: CASSLIGDGNTIYF. CDR3 nucleotide sequence: TGTGCCAGCAGCTTAATAGGGGACGGAAACACCATATATTTT.

This clonotype was seen a handful of times. This chain joins TRBV20-1 and TRBJ2-7; TRBD1 matches 8 bases. V lost 6 bases and J lost 6; bases outside the gene matches: 10. Germline lookup yields CDR1 DFQATT and CDR2 SNEGSKA (reference sequence). The CDR3 is 13 residues long. The CDR3 nucleotides are TGCAGTGCCTCAGAGGACAGGGAGCGCGAGCAGTACTTC. The encoded protein is CSASEDREREQYF.

This clonotype showed up just a few times. The chain is built from TRBV10-3 and TRBJ2-7; 9 nucleotides line up with TRBD1. Trimming removed 10 bases from V and 7 bases from J; junction bases left unmatched: 17. CDR1 is ENHRY and CDR2 is SYGVKD in the germline V gene. The CDR3 consists of 15 residues. CDR3 sequence reads: CATHRGDRESREQYF. The CDR3 DNA follows: TGTGCCACACACCGTGGGGACAGGGAATCTCGAGAGCAGTACTTC.

This clonotype has ten or more counts. CDR3 in DNA: TGTGCCAGCAGCTTCGACAGCTCCTACGAGCAGTACTTC. Its protein is CASSFDSSYEQYF. The chain uses TRBV7-3 and TRBJ2-7; D may be TRBD1 (5 bases). Germline V lookup: CDR1 SGHTA, CDR2 FQGTGA. This CDR3 region has 13 residues. Deletions cut 3 bases from V and 0 bases from J, with 6 bases between.

This clonotype was recorded a few times. This chain uses TRBV5-1 with TRBJ2-3; D call uncertain. Trimming removed 0 bases at V and 8 bases at J, with 16 bases between. Per the germline V gene, CDR1 is SGHRS and CDR2 is YFSETQ. The CDR3 covers 15 residues. The CDR3 DNA reads TGCGCCAGCAGCTTGGGCAGGCGAAACGCCCCTACGCAGTATTTT. Protein product: CASSLGRRNAPTQYF.

The chain uses TRBV12-3 or TRBV12-4 and TRBJ1-2, with a weak D call TRBD1 (6 bases). The CDR3 extends over 15 amino acids. Trimming took off 2 bases at V and 6 bases at J, with 16 bases between the two ends. This CDR3 is CASSLRGRRGHGYTF. In DNA, the CDR3 is TGTGCCAGCAGTTTAAGAGGCCGCAGGGGTCATGGCTACACCTTC.

This clonotype was recorded a few times. The chain joins TRBV2 to TRBJ2-5, with D uncertain. V dropped 4 bases and J dropped 5 bases, with 23 bases sitting between them. CDR3 length: 17 residues. Germline CDR1 SNHLY, CDR2 FYNNEI. The CDR3 bases are TGTGCCAGCAGTGTTCTCGGTGGAGCACCCCTAAGGGAGACCCAGTACTTC. This translates into CASSVLGGAPLRETQYF.

The V and J genes are TRBV5-8 and TRBJ2-5, with TRBD1 matching over 7 bases. The CDR3 covers 14 residues. Germline V gene data show CDR1 as SGHTS and CDR2 as YDEGEE. J lost 11 bases, V lost 5 bases, and 15 bases had no gene match. Written as DNA, the CDR3 is TGTGCCAGCAGATCTGTAGGGGATTGGGGACAGCAGTACTTC. It is translated as CASRSVGDWGQQYF.

The gene calls are TRBV7-9 and TRBJ2-7; 10 bases match TRBD1. Germline V gene sequence: CDR1 SEHNR, CDR2 FQNEAQ (reference sequence). The CDR3 sequence is 16 residues long. V shed 5 bases and J 5 bases; nucleotides not matched to a gene: 12. For the CDR3, the DNA is TGTGCCAGCAGCCCGGCGACAGGGGGCGCTGGCCACGAGCAGTACTTC. Translation: CASSPATGGAGHEQYF. The full variable domain, rest sourced from reference TRBV7-9 and TRBJ2-7, is DTGVSQNPRHKITKRGQNVTFRCDPISEHNRLYWYRQTLGQGPEFLTYFQNEAQLEKSRLLSDRFSAERPKGSFSTLEIQRTEQGDSAMYLCASSPATGGAGHEQYFGPGTRLTVT.

The chain recombines TRBV29-1 with TRBJ2-1, with a possible D match to TRBD1 (5 bases). This CDR3 region has 12 residues. V was trimmed by 5 bases and J by 7 bases, leaving 12 bases between them. Germline values: CDR1 SQVTM, CDR2 ANQGSEA. CDR3 nucleotides: TGCAGCGTTCTTACAGGATTTAATGAGCAGTTCTTC. This encodes CSVLTGFNEQFF.

With respect to this clonotype: At one end the junction does not follow the germline gene, possibly because of a read error. The chain joins TRBV6-2 or TRBV6-3 to TRBJ2-5; TRBD1 is a possible D gene (6 bases). The CDR3 has 17 residues. In germline, CDR1 is MNHEY, CDR2 SVGEGT. CDR3 protein: CASSSPRTGTVQEIQYF. The DNA for the CDR3 is TGTGCCAGCAGTAGCCCCCGAACAGGGACGGTTCAAGAGATCCAGTACTTC.

To note about this clonotype: This clone may be a read error of a much larger clone one base away. The chain recombines TRBV2 with TRBJ2-7, with 7 bases aligning to TRBD1. There are 13 residues in the CDR3. V was pared by 3 bases and J by 3 bases, with 2 bases of the junction left unmatched. From germline, CDR1 is SNHLY and CDR2 FYNNEI. The CDR3 nucleotides are TGTGCCAGCAGTGAGGGACAGATCTACGAGCAGTACTTC. Protein sequence: CASSEGQIYEQYF.

In this sample, this clonotype turned up a few times. The V and J genes are TRBV20-1 and TRBJ2-1, with 13 bases aligning to TRBD2. Germline assignment: CDR1 DFQATT and CDR2 SNEGSKA (reference sequence). This CDR3 is built from 15 residues. V lost 6 bases to trimming and J lost 9 bases; unmatched junction nucleotides: 11. The CDR3 here is CSAPVTSGRAGEQFF. The CDR3 nucleotides read TGCAGTGCCCCGGTTACTAGCGGGAGGGCCGGTGAGCAGTTCTTC.

The genes are TRBV11-1 and TRBJ2-4; D assignment may be TRBD1 or TRBD2 (5 bases each). The J call could be wrong; TRBJ2-7 is a better fit for the DNA end. This CDR3 spans 15 amino acids. The V gene's germline CDR1 is SGHAT and CDR2 FQDESV (reference sequence). The CDR3 reads CASSSPREFVYEQYF. As DNA, the CDR3 is TGTGCCAGCAGCTCGCCCAGGGAGTTCGTCTACGAGCAGTACTTC.

V gene TRBV7-9 combines with J gene TRBJ2-1; 11 positions agree with TRBD2. The germline V gene encodes CDR1 SEHNR and CDR2 FQNEAQ (reference sequence). The CDR3 sequence is 15 residues long. V shed 0 bases, J shed 9 bases, and the junction held 4 bases outside the gene matches. The chain's CDR3 is CASSLAPSGGIEQFF. The CDR3, as DNA: TGTGCCAGCAGCTTAGCGCCTAGCGGGGGGATTGAGCAGTTCTTC.

This chain links TRBV6-5 with TRBJ1-2; D call uncertain. Trimming removed 5 bases from V and 4 bases from J, with 14 bases in between. The CDR3 totals 14 residues. Germline loops: CDR1 MNHEY, CDR2 SVGAGI. This chain's CDR3 is CASSDGGPGYGYTF. The CDR3 region has the DNA TGTGCCAGCAGTGACGGAGGCCCCGGCTATGGCTACACCTTC.